These 27 T cell receptor beta chains share one sample of origin, sequenced in a study of T cells after yellow fever vaccination. TCRdb analysed the 5' RACE reads with MiXCR anew, one entry per CDR3 protein. The sample contains under 350,000 distinct CDR3 sequences, roughly 4.3% of which appear only once. Here the sequenced sample was PBMCs, taken 5 days after the yellow fever booster vaccination. The receptors were gathered from a man between 18 and 29 years old who received the YFV17D yellow fever vaccine.

This clonotype showed up just a few times. The V call is TRBV4-3, the J call TRBJ2-5; 11 bases map to TRBD1. With 0 bases clipped from V and 2 bases from J, the junction kept 8 bases outside the gene matches. CDR1 and CDR2 (germline): LGHNA, YSLEER. The CDR3 spans 18 residues. CDR3 DNA: TGCGCCAGCAGCCAAGAACCGGGACAGGGGGGGTGGCAAGAGACCCAGTACTTC. This gives the protein CASSQEPGQGGWQETQYF.

The V and J genes are TRBV9 and TRBJ2-5; 8 bases align to TRBD2. CDR1 SGDLS and CDR2 YYNGEE come from the germline V gene. This CDR3 is built from 15 residues. V gave up 1 base and J gave up 3 bases; unmatched junction bases: 5. The CDR3 DNA reads TGTGCCAGCAGCGTAATAGCGGGGCCGAAAGAGACCCAGTACTTC. This translates into CASSVIAGPKETQYF.

This clonotype was recorded a few times. This chain joins TRBV11-2 and TRBJ2-2, with 8 bases lining up with TRBD2. CDR1 is SGHAT and CDR2 is FQNNGV in the germline V gene. Trimming took 2 bases from V and 9 from J; bases not matched to a gene: 14. This CDR3 contains 17 residues. Written as DNA, the CDR3 is TGTGCCAGCAGCTTATCGGGGGGGCCCTCTGAGTTCAGGGAGCTGTTTTTT. Translation: CASSLSGGPSEFRELFF. The full variable domain, with the rest looked up from reference TRBV11-2 and TRBJ2-2, is EAGVAQSPRYKIIEKRQSVAFWCNPISGHATLYWYQQILGQGPKLLIQFQNNGVVDDSQLPKDRFSAERLKGVDSTLKIQPAKLEDSAVYLCASSLSGGPSEFRELFFGEGSRLTVL.

The rearrangement joins TRBV10-1 to TRBJ2-3; 9 bases line up with TRBD1. The germline CDR1 and CDR2 sequences are WNHNN and SYGVQD (reference sequence). With V trimmed by 0 bases and J by 13 bases, 5 bases remained unmatched. The CDR3 covers 13 residues. CDR3 DNA sequence: TGCGCCAGCAGTGAGTCCTGGACAGGGGAGGAGTATTTT. This encodes CASSESWTGEEYF.

This clonotype was seen ten or more times. CDR3: CASGDPGTEAFF. DNA of the CDR3: TGTGCCAGCGGGGACCCGGGAACTGAAGCTTTCTTT. The V gene is TRBV7-3, the J gene TRBJ1-1, with TRBD1 as a possible D gene (5 bases). The CDR3 loop spans 12 amino acids. Trimming left V 8 bases short and J 5 bases short, with 12 bases between. Germline CDR1 SGHTA, CDR2 FQGTGA.

This clonotype was seen more than once but under ten times. CDR3 protein: CASSLSVTGHQPQHF. CDR3 in DNA: TGTGCCAGCAGTTTATCAGTGACAGGGCATCAGCCCCAGCATTTT. V usage is TRBV12-3 or TRBV12-4 and J usage is TRBJ1-5; 7 bases align to TRBD1. The CDR3 is made up of 15 amino acids. The junction had 6 bases not matched to a gene; V was cut back by 2 bases and J by 5 bases.

This chain joins TRBV6-6 and TRBJ1-5; a weak D match, TRBD1 (5 bases). The CDR3 is 14 residues long. CDR1 is MNHNY, CDR2 SVGAGI, per germline (reference sequence). The V and J ends lost 5 bases and 1 base respectively, with 9 bases between them. The CDR3 nucleotides are TGTGCCAGCAGTGAGGGGCCCAGCAATCAGCCCCAGCATTTT. It is translated as CASSEGPSNQPQHF.

The chain uses TRBV6-2 or TRBV6-3 and TRBJ1-2, with TRBD1 as a possible D gene (5 bases). The V and J ends lost 7 bases and 2 bases respectively, with 11 bases between them. Germline V gene lookup returns CDR1 MNHEY and CDR2 SVGEGT. The CDR3 runs to 13 residues. The CDR3 bases are TGTGCCAGCACCAACAGGCAGAACTATGGCTACACCTTC. Its protein is CASTNRQNYGYTF.

This clonotype has a handful of counts. The gene calls are TRBV20-1 and TRBJ1-1; D uncertain. The CDR3 extends over 13 amino acids. Trimming removed 0 bases from V and 1 base from J, with 6 bases in between. From germline, CDR1 is DFQATT and CDR2 SNEGSKA (reference sequence). DNA for the CDR3: TGCAGTGCTAGAGATTGGGAGAACACTGAAGCTTTCTTT. This encodes CSARDWENTEAFF.

This clonotype was observed a handful of times. V and J are TRBV7-8 and TRBJ1-1; D not resolved. Trimming removed 1 base from V and 4 bases from J, with 10 bases in between. This CDR3 spans 14 amino acids. CDR1 and CDR2 (germline): SGHVS, FQNEAQ. CDR3 coding DNA: TGTGCCAGCAGCTTAGACGTTTTCTCCACTGAAGCTTTCTTT. Amino acid sequence: CASSLDVFSTEAFF. Together with reference TRBV7-8 and TRBJ1-1, the CDR3 gives the full variable domain: GAGVSQSPRYKVAKRGQDVALRCDPISGHVSLFWYQQALGQGPEFLTYFQNEAQLDKSGLPSDRFFAERPEGSVSTLKIQRTQQEDSAVYLCASSLDVFSTEAFFGQGTRLTVV.

This clonotype showed up many times. The V call is TRBV18, the J call TRBJ2-1, with a weak D call TRBD1 (6 bases). V shed 3 bases and J shed 4 bases, with 16 bases lying between them. CDR1 and CDR2 from the germline V gene are KGHSH and LQKENI. This CDR3 comprises 16 residues. The chain's CDR3 is CASSPPEGDTYNEQFF. The CDR3 bases are TGTGCCAGCTCACCCCCCGAGGGGGACACTTACAATGAGCAGTTCTTC. The full variable domain, rest sourced from reference TRBV18 and TRBJ2-1, is NAGVMQNPRHLVRRRGQEARLRCSPMKGHSHVYWYRQLPEEGLKFMVYLQKENIIDESGMPKERFSAEFPKEGPSILRIQQVVRGDSAAYFCASSPPEGDTYNEQFFGPGTRLTVL.

This clonotype was recorded many times. The CDR3 DNA sequence: TGTGCCAGCAGCTTATGGCTAGCGGGGGGAGAGACCCAGTACTTC. It codes for CASSLWLAGGETQYF. The chain has TRBV7-2 and TRBJ2-5; 11 bases line up with TRBD2. The CDR3 spans 15 residues. CDR1 is SGHTA and CDR2 is FQGNSA in the germline V gene. V was pared by 2 bases and J by 4 bases, with 3 bases of the junction left unmatched.

Ten or more counts support this clonotype. The V gene is TRBV20-1, the J gene TRBJ2-5; D is perhaps TRBD1 (5 bases). The V gene's germline CDR1 is DFQATT and CDR2 SNEGSKA (reference sequence). The length of the CDR3 is 15 residues. V lost 1 base, J lost 5 bases, and 17 bases lay in between. CDR3 nucleotides: TGCAGTGCTAGAGGCCCGATAGGGGTGGTGGAGACCCAGTACTTC. Its protein is CSARGPIGVVETQYF.

The table lists this clonotype with a few counts. V gene TRBV7-3 combines with J gene TRBJ2-3, with TRBD2 matching over 8 bases. Per germline, CDR1 SGHTA and CDR2 FQGTGA. The CDR3 runs 15 residues. J was trimmed by 2 bases and V by 4 bases; bases with no gene match: 5. The CDR3, as DNA: TGTGCCAGCAGCTCTACTAGCGGTGACACAGATACGCAGTATTTT. This encodes CASSSTSGDTDTQYF.

This clonotype has ten or more counts. CDR3 residues: CASSSSGGATDTQYF. The CDR3 DNA reads TGTGCCAGCAGTTCGAGCGGGGGGGCGACAGATACGCAGTATTTT. V and J are TRBV27 and TRBJ2-3, with TRBD2 identical over 10 bases. V lost 4 bases, J lost 3 bases, and 4 bases stayed unmatched. The CDR3 spans 15 residues. Looked up from germline, CDR1 is MNHEY and CDR2 is SMNVEV (reference sequence).

The table lists this clonotype with many counts. The chain employs TRBV5-1 and TRBJ2-2, with D possibly being TRBD2 (6 bases). CDR1 and CDR2 (germline): SGHRS, YFSETQ. V gave up 0 bases and J gave up 6 bases, with 9 bases separating them. The CDR3 sequence is 14 residues long. CDR3 sequence (DNA): TGCGCCAGCAGCTTGGTAGGGGAGGCCGGGGAGCTGTTTTTT. Amino acids: CASSLVGEAGELFF.

In DNA form, the CDR3 reads TGTGCCAGCAGCCCTGCCAGGGGCACTGAAGCTTTCTTT. Translating gives CASSPARGTEAFF. The chain joins TRBV11-2 to TRBJ1-1; the D gene is possibly TRBD1 (6 bases). Germline CDR1 reads SGHAT; CDR2 reads FQNNGV. The CDR3 spans 13 residues. V lost 5 bases and J 4 bases, leaving 11 bases between the germline ends.

The rearrangement uses TRBV12-3 or TRBV12-4 and TRBJ1-1; maybe TRBD1 (6 bases). This CDR3 has 14 residues. V was trimmed by 7 bases and J by 4 bases, leaving 16 bases between them. The CDR3 is CASIGGALGTEAFF. The CDR3 coding sequence is TGTGCCAGCATTGGGGGGGCGTTAGGCACTGAAGCTTTCTTT.

This clonotype was seen many times. This chain connects TRBV7-7 to TRBJ2-2; TRBD1 agrees at 7 bases. The germline CDR1 and CDR2 sequences are SSHAT and FNYEAQ (reference sequence). V was pared by 1 base and J by 6 bases, with 14 bases of the junction left unmatched. The CDR3 totals 18 residues. DNA for the CDR3: TGTGCCAGCAGCTTAGAGTCCCAGGGACAGCCCTACCCCGGGGAGCTGTTTTTT. Its translation: CASSLESQGQPYPGELFF.

Ten or more counts support this clonotype. The chain carries TRBV20-1 and TRBJ2-1, with TRBD2 matching over 9 bases. The CDR3 consists of 14 residues. The germline gives CDR1 DFQATT, CDR2 SNEGSKA (reference sequence). V gave up 2 bases and J gave up 6 bases; unmatched junction bases: 5. CDR3 protein: CSARTLAGSNEQFF. The DNA of the CDR3 is TGCAGTGCTAGAACCCTAGCGGGGAGCAATGAGCAGTTCTTC.

This clonotype came up a few times. The rearrangement uses TRBV6-2 or TRBV6-3 and TRBJ2-2; D is perhaps TRBD1 (5 bases). V shed 2 bases and J shed 0 bases, with 10 bases lying between them. The germline V gene has CDR1 MNHEY and CDR2 SVGEGT. This CDR3 has 16 residues. CDR3 loop: CASSYLRVANTGELFF. CDR3 sequence (DNA): TGTGCCAGCAGTTACCTCAGGGTTGCGAACACCGGGGAGCTGTTTTTT.

This clonotype was seen ten or more times. The chain recombines TRBV27 with TRBJ2-5; D not resolved. The CDR3 has 14 amino acids. CDR1 is MNHEY and CDR2 is SMNVEV in the germline V gene (reference sequence). V was cut by 3 bases and J by 7 bases, with 15 bases left in between. The CDR3 protein is CASSFGAAMGTQYF. The CDR3 region has the DNA TGTGCCAGCAGTTTTGGAGCAGCCATGGGGACCCAGTACTTC.

This chain links TRBV6-5 with TRBJ2-3; D unclear. V gave up 0 bases and J gave up 5 bases, with 6 bases separating them. This CDR3 is 13 amino acids long. Germline CDR1 and CDR2: MNHEY and SVGAGI. The CDR3 here is CASSYSTGDTQYF. CDR3 nucleotides: TGTGCCAGCAGTTACTCGACCGGAGATACGCAGTATTTT.

This clonotype was counted at least ten times. The rearrangement links TRBV6-5 to TRBJ2-5; TRBD1 might be the D (5 bases). Trimming shortened V by 9 bases and J by 5 bases, and 16 bases separated the two germline ends. The CDR3 consists of 13 residues. Germline-derived CDR1 and CDR2 are MNHEY and SVGAGI. CDR3: CARKKTAAETQYF. For the CDR3, the DNA is TGTGCCAGAAAAAAGACAGCTGCGGAGACCCAGTACTTC.

This clonotype was seen at least ten times. The chain employs TRBV12-3 or TRBV12-4 and TRBJ2-7, with D perhaps matching TRBD1 (6 bases). With 0 bases removed from V and 3 bases from J, the gap between germline ends came to 18 bases. CDR3 length: 17 amino acids. CDR3: CASSLANLRDTSYEQYV. The CDR3 nucleotides read TGTGCCAGCAGTTTAGCAAATCTCCGGGACACCAGCTACGAGCAGTACGTC.

Only a few counts were recorded for this clonotype. The CDR3 DNA reads as TGCGCCAGCAGCCTCTTACCACGGGGAACTGAAGCTTTCTTT. It yields the protein CASSLLPRGTEAFF. V gene TRBV4-1 combines with J gene TRBJ1-1, with D unresolved. Trimming pared 4 bases from V and 5 bases from J, leaving 14 bases between. Germline V gene data show CDR1 as MGHRA and CDR2 as YSYEKL. This CDR3 comprises 14 residues.

The J gene is TRBJ2-5, the V gene TRBV5-1; tentatively, D is TRBD2 (6 bases). The CDR3 covers 15 residues. V lost 5 bases to trimming and J lost 1 base, with 15 bases between them. Germline loops: CDR1 SGHRS, CDR2 YFSETQ. The CDR3 DNA is TGCGCCAGCAGTTTTACCCCAGCGGGCCAAGAGACCCAGTACTTC. It yields the protein CASSFTPAGQETQYF.